The following is a T cell receptor (beta chain) sequence with its context. Its antigen is not known. With 5 bases removed from V and 5 bases from J, the gap between germline ends came to 23 bases. The CDR3 consists of 16 residues. Germline V lookup: CDR1 SGHRS, CDR2 YFSETQ. This sample is drawn from a study of tumor-infiltrating lymphocytes in localized non-small cell lung cancer. Study-level results: Tumors had more T cell infiltration than uninvolved lung, per TCRbeta sequencing and CD3 counts.

Sequencing used immunoSEQ multiplex PCR; TCRdb keeps in-frame clones, though not all of them. The sample has about 12,000 clones; 85% to 90% are singletons. This receptor was obtained from a human donor with non-small cell lung cancer. The chain uses TRBV5-1 and TRBJ2-7; maybe TRBD1 (5 bases). The sequencing input was lung tumor tissue. CDR3 sequence: CASSPDSGLISNEQYF. The CDR3 DNA sequence: TGCGCCAGCAGTCCAGACAGTGGTCTTATATCCAACGAGCAGTACTTC.